This T cell receptor beta chain was identified in a study of naive and memory T cell subsets. Both TRBC1 and TRBC2 were covered by a beta constant-region primer of two equimolar oligonucleotides. TCRdb passed the UMI-ligation and nested PCR reads through MiXCR, listing each CDR3 protein once. Among around 160,000 distinct CDR3 sequences listed, 15% to 20% were seen once. The CDR3 loop spans 16 amino acids. With V trimmed by 6 bases and J by 9 bases, 12 bases remained unmatched. CDR1 and CDR2 (germline): SQVTM, ANQGSEA. The genes are TRBV29-1 and TRBJ2-1; 15 positions agree with TRBD2. The TCR was taken from a human donor in good health. Specimen: naive CD4+ T cells from blood. This CDR3 is CSVQTFPGLAGGEQFF. The DNA for the CDR3 is TGCAGCGTCCAAACCTTCCCGGGACTAGCGGGAGGTGAGCAGTTCTTC.